Listed here is a single T cell receptor beta chain. After removal of 1 base from V and 7 bases from J, the junction contained 6 bases not matched to a gene. This CDR3 spans 15 amino acids. Germline V gene lookup returns CDR1 SGHVS and CDR2 FQNEAQ. The PCR used 60 Vbeta and 13 Jbeta primers. Clones were sequenced by immunoSEQ multiplex PCR, and TCRdb holds only the in-frame ones, with some missing. The sample records about 150,000 clones, roughly three quarters being singletons. This sample was included in a study of cytomegalovirus exposure and HLA in healthy donors. Sequenced input: PBMCs. This TCR derives from a male donor in good health and CMV-seronegative. The genes are TRBV7-8 and TRBJ2-7; 11 bases match TRBD2. The CDR3 loop reads CASSLVTSGSREQYF. The CDR3 DNA follows: TGTGCCAGCAGCTTAGTAACTAGCGGGAGTCGGGAGCAGTACTTC.